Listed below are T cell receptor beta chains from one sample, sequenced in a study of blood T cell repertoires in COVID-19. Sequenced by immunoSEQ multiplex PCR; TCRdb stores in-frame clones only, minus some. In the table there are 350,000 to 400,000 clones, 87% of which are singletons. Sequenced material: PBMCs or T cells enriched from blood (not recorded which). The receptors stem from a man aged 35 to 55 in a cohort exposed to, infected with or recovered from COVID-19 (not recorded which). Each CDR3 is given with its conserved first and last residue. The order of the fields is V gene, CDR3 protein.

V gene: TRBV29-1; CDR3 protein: CSGRQGNEKLFF
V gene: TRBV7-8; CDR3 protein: CASSLAGGTPLHF
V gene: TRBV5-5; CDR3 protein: CASSRGQGEFGAFF
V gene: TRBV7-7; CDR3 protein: CASSSGLAGAGELFF
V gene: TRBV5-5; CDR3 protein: CASSLTGGRGTDTQYF
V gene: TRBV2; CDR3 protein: CASRPLGQGNSPLHF
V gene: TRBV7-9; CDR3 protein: CARISRDRSSYEQYF
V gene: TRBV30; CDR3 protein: CAWSIGSTEAFF
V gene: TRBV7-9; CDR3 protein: CASSPLAGVPTDTQYF
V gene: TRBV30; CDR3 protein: CAWNTGIQQPQHF
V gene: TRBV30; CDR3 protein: CAGRTGFTDTQYF
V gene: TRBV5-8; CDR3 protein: CASSLDTLNTEAFF
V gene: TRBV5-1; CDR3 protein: CATRSDLYYNEQFF
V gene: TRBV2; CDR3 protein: CASSERGTSGDEQYF
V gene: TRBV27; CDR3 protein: CASSSHSTVNTEAFF
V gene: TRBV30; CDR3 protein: CAWSGPRGSIQYF
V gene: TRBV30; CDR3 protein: CAWSPETGLQETQYF
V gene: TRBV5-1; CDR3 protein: CASSLRGNTEAFF
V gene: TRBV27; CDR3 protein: CASSLEAAGGFFNEQFF
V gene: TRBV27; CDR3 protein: CASSLQGSSSYEQYF
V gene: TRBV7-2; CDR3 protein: CASSYPTGSVEQFF
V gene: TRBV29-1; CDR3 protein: CSVDGGAGNEKLFF